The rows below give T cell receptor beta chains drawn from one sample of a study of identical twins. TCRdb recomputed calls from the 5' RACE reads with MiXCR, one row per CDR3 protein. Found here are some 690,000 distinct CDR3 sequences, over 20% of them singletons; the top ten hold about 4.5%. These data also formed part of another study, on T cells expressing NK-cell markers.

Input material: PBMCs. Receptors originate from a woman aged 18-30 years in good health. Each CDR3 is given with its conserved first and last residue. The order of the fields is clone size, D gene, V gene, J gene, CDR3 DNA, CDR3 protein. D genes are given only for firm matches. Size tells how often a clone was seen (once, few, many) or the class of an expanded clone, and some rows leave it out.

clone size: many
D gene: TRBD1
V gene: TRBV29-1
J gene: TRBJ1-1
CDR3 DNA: TGCAGCGTACAGACCGGGACAGTGAACACTGAAGCTTTCTTT
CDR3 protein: CSVQTGTVNTEAFF

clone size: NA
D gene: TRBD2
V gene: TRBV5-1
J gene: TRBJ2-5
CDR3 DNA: TGCGCCAGCAGCTCACCACTAGCGCGACAAGAGACCCAGTACTTC
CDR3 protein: CASSSPLARQETQYF

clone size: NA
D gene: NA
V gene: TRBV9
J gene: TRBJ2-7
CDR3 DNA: TGTGCCAGCAGCGTTGCGGGGAACCACTACGAGCAGTACTTC
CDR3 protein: CASSVAGNHYEQYF

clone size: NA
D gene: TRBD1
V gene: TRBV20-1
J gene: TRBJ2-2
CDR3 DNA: TGCAGTGCTAGAGCACAGGGGGCAAACACCGGGGAGCTGTTTTTT
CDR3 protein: CSARAQGANTGELFF

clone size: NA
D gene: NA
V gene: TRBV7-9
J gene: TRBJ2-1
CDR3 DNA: TGTGCCAGCAGCCGTTGGCTAACAGGGAATGGTGAGCAGTTCTTC
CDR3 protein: CASSRWLTGNGEQFF

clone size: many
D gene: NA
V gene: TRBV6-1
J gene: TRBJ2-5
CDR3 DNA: TGTGCCAGCAGTCGTACAGGGTTCCTTGAGACCCAGTACTTC
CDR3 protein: CASSRTGFLETQYF

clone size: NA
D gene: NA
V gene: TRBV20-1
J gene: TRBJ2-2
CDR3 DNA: TGCAGTGCTAGAAATAGGGGACACCTCACCGGGGAGCTGTTTTTT
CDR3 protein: CSARNRGHLTGELFF

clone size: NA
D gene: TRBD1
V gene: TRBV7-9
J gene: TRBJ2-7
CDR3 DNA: TGTGCCAGCAGCTTAGAAGGGGGCCTAAGCTACGAGCAGTACTTC
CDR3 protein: CASSLEGGLSYEQYF

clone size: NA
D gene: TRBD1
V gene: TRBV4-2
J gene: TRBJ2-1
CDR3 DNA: TGTGCCAGCAGCCAGACTCCCATAGGAACAGGGGGCGGGGATGAGCAGTTCTTC
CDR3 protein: CASSQTPIGTGGGDEQFF

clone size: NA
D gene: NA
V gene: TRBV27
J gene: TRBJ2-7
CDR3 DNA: TGTGCCAGCAGTTTATCATCGAGACTCGAGCAGTACTTC
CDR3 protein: CASSLSSRLEQYF

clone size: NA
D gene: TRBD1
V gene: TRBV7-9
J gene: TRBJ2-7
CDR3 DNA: TGTGCCAGCAGCGTAACAGGGGGCGCCTTGCGCGAGCAGTACTTC
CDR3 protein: CASSVTGGALREQYF

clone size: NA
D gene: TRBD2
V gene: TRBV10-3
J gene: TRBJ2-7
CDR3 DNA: TGTGCCACCACGGGAGGGGGTACCTTATCCTACGAGCAGTACTTC
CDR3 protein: CATTGGGTLSYEQYF

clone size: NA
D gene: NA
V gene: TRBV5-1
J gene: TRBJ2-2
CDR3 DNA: TGCGCCAGCAGCTTGGCCGCCGGGCTCACCGGGGAGCTGTTTTTT
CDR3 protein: CASSLAAGLTGELFF

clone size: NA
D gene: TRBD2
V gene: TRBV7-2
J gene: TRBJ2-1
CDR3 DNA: TGTGCCAGCAGCTACCTGGCTAGCGGGGGTAGTGAGCAGTTCTTC
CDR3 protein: CASSYLASGGSEQFF

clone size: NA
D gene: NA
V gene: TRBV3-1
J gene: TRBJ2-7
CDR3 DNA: TGTGCCTCCACCCCGATGCCGAATTACATAGACAGGAGCGGCTACGAGCAGTACTTC
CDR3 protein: CASTPMPNYIDRSGYEQYF

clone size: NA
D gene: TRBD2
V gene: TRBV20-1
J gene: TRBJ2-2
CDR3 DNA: TGCAGTGCCCAGAACCCAGCGGGAGCCGCCGGGGAGCTGTTTTTT
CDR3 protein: CSAQNPAGAAGELFF

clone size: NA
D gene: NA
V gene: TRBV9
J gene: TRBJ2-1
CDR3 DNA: TGTGCCAGCAGCGTATCCGGAACTGTAGGAGTGGGGTCGATTGGTGAGCAGTTCTTC
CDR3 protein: CASSVSGTVGVGSIGEQFF